This T cell receptor (beta chain) comes out of a study of cytomegalovirus exposure and HLA in healthy donors. Study findings and constraints: For most TCR sequences rarity was the rule, although some public TCRs occurred in many donors.

In the case of this clone: The antigen is unknown.

It was with 60 Vbeta and 13 Jbeta primers that the PCR ran. Sequenced by immunoSEQ multiplex PCR; TCRdb stores in-frame clones only, minus some. The sample yields about 150,000 clones, roughly 66% seen once. The CDR3 covers 18 residues. Germline values: CDR1 MGHRA, CDR2 YSYEKL. With 0 bases removed from V and 4 bases from J, the gap between germline ends came to 22 bases. This receptor was obtained from a woman in her fifties or sixties in good health and CMV-seronegative. The chain has TRBV4-1 and TRBJ2-7, with TRBD2 as a possible D gene (6 bases). Sample: PBMCs. The CDR3 sequence: CASSQDKGLLRDGYEQYF. Here the CDR3 DNA reads TGCGCCAGCAGCCAAGATAAGGGACTCCTCCGCGATGGGTACGAGCAGTACTTC.